These 2 T cell receptor beta chains were sequenced from one sample in a study of identical twins. TCRdb reprocessed the 5' RACE reads via MiXCR and lists one record per CDR3 protein. The sample has 130,000 to 150,000 distinct CDR3 sequences, under 4.5% seen once. The sample comprised memory T cells sorted from blood. These receptor sequences come from a man younger than 30 in good health.

This clonotype was seen repeatedly, ten times or more. The chain links TRBV7-6 to TRBJ1-2; D gene unclear. Germline V gives CDR1 SGHVS, CDR2 FNYEAQ. V was pared by 6 bases and J by 0 bases, with 14 bases between. CDR3 length: 15 residues. CDR3 nucleotide sequence: TGTGCCAGCAGTCCGAGTAGTGCTGCTAACTATGGCTACACCTTC. Amino acids: CASSPSSAANYGYTF.

This clonotype has at least ten counts. The chain couples TRBV20-1 to TRBJ1-5; a possible D gene is TRBD1 (6 bases). CDR1 and CDR2 (germline): DFQATT, SNEGSKA (reference sequence). The CDR3 has 17 amino acids. V lost 5 bases to trimming and J lost 7 bases, with 27 bases between them. The CDR3 coding sequence is TGCAGTGCTGACACTTATACGACACAGGGAGGTGACCAGCCCCAGCATTTT. This gives the protein CSADTYTTQGGDQPQHF.